Reported below is one TCR beta chain. Its cognate antigen is unknown. Looked up from germline, CDR1 is SQVTM and CDR2 is ANQGSEA. V dropped 2 bases and J dropped 0 bases, with 15 bases sitting between them. This CDR3 comprises 16 residues. In the PCR, 60 Vbeta and 13 Jbeta primers were used. Assay used: immunoSEQ multiplex PCR; TCRdb lists only in-frame clones, some missing. In the table there are around 150,000 clones, 81% of which are singletons. Donors counted as nominally healthy when sampled, yet unrecorded immune exposures were likely. These data originate in a study of cytomegalovirus exposure and HLA in healthy donors. Study-level background: Early on, a data release was issued that held roughly 80 million unique TCRs from HLA-typed donors. Study findings and constraints: Some V segments, TRBV6-2 and TRBV6-3 among them, were indistinguishable and were therefore excluded.

The chain is built from TRBV29-1 and TRBJ2-3; D perhaps matches TRBD1 (6 bases). The sample comprised PBMCs. The source of this sequence is a woman between 45 and 60 years old in good health and CMV-seronegative. The CDR3 protein is CSVEMQGTASTDTQYF. DNA of the CDR3: TGCAGCGTTGAAATGCAGGGGACCGCTAGCACAGATACGCAGTATTTT.